A single sample gave rise to the 3 T cell receptor beta chains below, sequenced in a study of molecular identifiers for immune sequencing clone quantification. TCRdb re-called the PCR reads through MiXCR, storing one row per CDR3 protein. The sample yields 85,000 to 100,000 distinct CDR3 sequences, 20% to 25% seen once. The sample comprised naive CD8+ T cells from blood, with Jurkat cell RNA spiked in. Subset defined: FACS-sorted CD8+CD4-CCR7+CD45RA+ naive T cells. The origin of the receptors is a human donor in good health. Some libraries in this study had Jurkat cell RNA spiked in.

This clonotype has a handful of counts. J is TRBJ2-2 and V is TRBV11-2; 8 positions agree with TRBD2. Trimming removed 4 bases from V and 0 bases from J; junction bases left unmatched: 4. This CDR3 comprises 16 residues. Germline loops: CDR1 SGHAT, CDR2 FQNNGV. The CDR3 sequence: CASSSSRGANTGELFF. Written as DNA, the CDR3 is TGTGCCAGCAGCTCATCGCGGGGGGCGAACACCGGGGAGCTGTTTTTT.

Details on this clonotype: This may be a read error: a much more frequent sequence differs by one nucleotide. The J gene is TRBJ1-1, the V gene TRBV30; D gene ambiguous. This CDR3 is built from 11 residues. In germline, CDR1 is GTSNPN, CDR2 SVGIG (reference sequence). The CDR3 here is CAWERQIEASF. The CDR3 DNA follows: TGTGCCTGGGAAAGGCAGATTGAAGCTTCCTTT.

This clonotype occurred many times. The V call is TRBV24-1, the J call TRBJ2-7; D gene uncertain. Germline lookup yields CDR1 KGHDR and CDR2 SFDVKD. Trimming pared 0 bases from V and 4 bases from J, leaving 3 bases between. CDR3 length: 12 residues. CDR3 DNA: TGTGCCACCAGTGATTTGGGGTACGAGCAGTACTTC. Its translation is CATSDLGYEQYF.